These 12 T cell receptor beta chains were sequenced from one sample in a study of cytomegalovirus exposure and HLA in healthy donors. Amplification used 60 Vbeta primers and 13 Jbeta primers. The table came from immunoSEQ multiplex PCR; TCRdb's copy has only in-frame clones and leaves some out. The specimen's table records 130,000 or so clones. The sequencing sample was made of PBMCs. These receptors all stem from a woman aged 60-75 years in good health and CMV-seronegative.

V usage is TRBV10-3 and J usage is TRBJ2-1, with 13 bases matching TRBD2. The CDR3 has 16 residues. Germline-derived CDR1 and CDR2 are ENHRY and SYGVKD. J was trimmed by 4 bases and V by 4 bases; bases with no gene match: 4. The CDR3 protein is CAISGGTSGKYNEQFF. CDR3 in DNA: TGTGCCATCAGTGGGGGGACTAGCGGGAAGTACAATGAGCAGTTCTTC.

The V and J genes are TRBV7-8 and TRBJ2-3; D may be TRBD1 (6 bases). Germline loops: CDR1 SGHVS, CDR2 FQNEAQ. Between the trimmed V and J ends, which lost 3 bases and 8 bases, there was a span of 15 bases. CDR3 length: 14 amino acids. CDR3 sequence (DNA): TGTGCCAGCAGCTTTCAGGGGACCACGGTTACGCAGTATTTT. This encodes CASSFQGTTVTQYF.

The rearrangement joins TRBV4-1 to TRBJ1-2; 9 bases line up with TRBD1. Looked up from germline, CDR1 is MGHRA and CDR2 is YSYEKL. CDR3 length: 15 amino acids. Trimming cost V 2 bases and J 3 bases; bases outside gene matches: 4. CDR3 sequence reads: CASSQWTGDYYGYTF. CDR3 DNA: TGCGCCAGCAGCCAATGGACAGGGGATTACTATGGCTACACCTTC.

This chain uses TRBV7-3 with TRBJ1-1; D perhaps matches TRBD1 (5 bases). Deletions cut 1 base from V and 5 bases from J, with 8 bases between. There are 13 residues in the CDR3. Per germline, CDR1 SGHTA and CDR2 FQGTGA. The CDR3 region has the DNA TGTGCCAGCAGCTTAAGTAGGGGTACTGAAGCTTTCTTT. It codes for CASSLSRGTEAFF.

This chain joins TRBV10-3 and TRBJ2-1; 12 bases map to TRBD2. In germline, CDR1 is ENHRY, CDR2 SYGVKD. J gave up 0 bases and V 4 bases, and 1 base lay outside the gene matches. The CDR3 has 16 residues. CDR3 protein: CAISGTSGNSYNEQFF. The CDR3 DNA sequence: TGTGCCATCAGTGGGACTAGCGGGAACTCCTACAATGAGCAGTTCTTC.

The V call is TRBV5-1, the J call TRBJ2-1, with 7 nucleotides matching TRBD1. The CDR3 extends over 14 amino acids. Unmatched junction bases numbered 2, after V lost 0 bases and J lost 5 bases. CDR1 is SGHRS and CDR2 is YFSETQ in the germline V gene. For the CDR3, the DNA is TGCGCCAGCAGCTTGGGACAGGGAAACAATGAGCAGTTCTTC. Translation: CASSLGQGNNEQFF.

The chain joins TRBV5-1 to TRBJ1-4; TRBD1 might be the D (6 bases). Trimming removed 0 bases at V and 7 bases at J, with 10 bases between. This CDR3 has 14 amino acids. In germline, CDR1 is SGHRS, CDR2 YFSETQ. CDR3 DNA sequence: TGCGCCAGCAGCTTGGCAGGGGCAGGTGAAAAACTGTTTTTT. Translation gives CASSLAGAGEKLFF.

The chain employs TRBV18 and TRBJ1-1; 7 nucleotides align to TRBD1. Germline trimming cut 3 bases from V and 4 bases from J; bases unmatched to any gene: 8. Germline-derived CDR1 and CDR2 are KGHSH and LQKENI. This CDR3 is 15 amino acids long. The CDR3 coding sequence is TGTGCCAGCTCACCCAACAGGGGAAGGGGCACTGAAGCTTTCTTT. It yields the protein CASSPNRGRGTEAFF.

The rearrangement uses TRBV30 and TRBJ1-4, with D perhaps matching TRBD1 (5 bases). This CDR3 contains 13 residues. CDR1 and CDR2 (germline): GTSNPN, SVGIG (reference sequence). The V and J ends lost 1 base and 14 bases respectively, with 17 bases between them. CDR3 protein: CAWSAGPPNRLFF. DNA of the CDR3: TGTGCCTGGAGTGCCGGACCGCCGAACAGGCTGTTTTTT.

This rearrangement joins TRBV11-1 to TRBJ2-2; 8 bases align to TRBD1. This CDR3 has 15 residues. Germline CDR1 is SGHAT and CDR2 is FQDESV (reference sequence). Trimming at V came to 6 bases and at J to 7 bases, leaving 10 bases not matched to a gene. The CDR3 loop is CASSRAGGELGELFF. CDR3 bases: TGTGCCAGCAGTCGTGCAGGGGGCGAACTCGGGGAGCTGTTTTTT.

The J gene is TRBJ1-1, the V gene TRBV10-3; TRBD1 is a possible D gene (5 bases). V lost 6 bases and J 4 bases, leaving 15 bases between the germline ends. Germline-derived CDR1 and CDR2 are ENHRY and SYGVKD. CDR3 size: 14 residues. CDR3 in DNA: TGTGCCATCAGCCCCAGGGAGGGTAGCACTGAAGCTTTCTTT. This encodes CAISPREGSTEAFF.

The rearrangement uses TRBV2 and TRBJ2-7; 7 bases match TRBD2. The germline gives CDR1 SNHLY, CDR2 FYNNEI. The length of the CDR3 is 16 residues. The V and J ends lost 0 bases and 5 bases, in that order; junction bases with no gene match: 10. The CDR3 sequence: CASSEAKGRGENEQYF. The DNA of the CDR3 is TGTGCCAGCAGTGAAGCGAAAGGACGGGGGGAAAACGAGCAGTACTTC.